Listed below are T cell receptor beta chains from one sample, sequenced in a study of blood T cell repertoires in COVID-19. Generated by immunoSEQ multiplex PCR, the TCRdb table keeps only in-frame clones and is missing some. The profile shows fewer than 250,000 clones, roughly 85% of them singletons. The sample was PBMCs or T cells enriched from blood (not recorded which). Receptors originate from a woman aged 40 to 50 who had been exposed to COVID-19. The CDR3 runs from the conserved cysteine through the conserved F or W. The order of the fields is D gene, V gene, J gene, clone size, CDR3 DNA, CDR3 protein. D genes are given only for firm matches. Some rows have no size entry. The others give once, few or many, or a class for an expanded clone.

d_gene: .; v_gene: TRBV9; j_gene: TRBJ2-5; abundance: .; CDR3nt: TGTGCCAGCAGCGTAGATGGACTCCAAGAGACCCAGTACTTC; CDR3aa: CASSVDGLQETQYF
d_gene: TRBD2; v_gene: TRBV9; j_gene: TRBJ2-5; abundance: once; CDR3nt: TGTGCCAGCAGCGTAGGGTCTAGCGGGGGGGTGGAATTGGAGACCCAGTACTTC; CDR3aa: CASSVGSSGGVELETQYF
d_gene: TRBD1; v_gene: TRBV5-1; j_gene: TRBJ1-2; abundance: .; CDR3nt: TGCGCCAGCAGCTGGACAGGGGGCTCGGGAGGCTACACCTTC; CDR3aa: CASSWTGGSGGYTF
d_gene: .; v_gene: TRBV30; j_gene: TRBJ2-3; abundance: .; CDR3nt: TGTGCCTGGGCGGGACCCAGGGGATCAGATACGCAGTATTTT; CDR3aa: CAWAGPRGSDTQYF
d_gene: .; v_gene: TRBV6-1; j_gene: TRBJ2-1; abundance: .; CDR3nt: TGTGCCAGCAGTGAAGCAGCGGAGCAGTTCTTC; CDR3aa: CASSEAAEQFF
d_gene: .; v_gene: TRBV28; j_gene: TRBJ2-7; abundance: .; CDR3nt: TGTGCCAGCAGTTTATCGAGTAAGAGCTCCTACGAGCAGTACTTC; CDR3aa: CASSLSSKSSYEQYF
d_gene: TRBD2; v_gene: TRBV5-8; j_gene: TRBJ2-7; abundance: once; CDR3nt: TGTGCCAGCAGCTTGGCGGCTAGCGGGGAGAACTACGAGCAGTACTTC; CDR3aa: CASSLAASGENYEQYF
d_gene: .; v_gene: TRBV7-9; j_gene: TRBJ2-1; abundance: .; CDR3nt: TGTGCCAGCAGCTCACCCACCGGACCGGGACTGAGGGCCCATGAGCAGTTCTTC; CDR3aa: CASSSPTGPGLRAHEQFF
d_gene: TRBD1; v_gene: TRBV12-3/TRBV12-4; j_gene: TRBJ1-1; abundance: .; CDR3nt: TGTGCCAGCAGCCTACAGGGGACCACTGAAGCTTTCTTT; CDR3aa: CASSLQGTTEAFF
d_gene: .; v_gene: TRBV19; j_gene: TRBJ2-2; abundance: .; CDR3nt: TGTGCCATACGAGTTTTAGAGACCGGGGAGCTGTTTTTT; CDR3aa: CAIRVLETGELFF
d_gene: .; v_gene: TRBV2; j_gene: TRBJ1-3; abundance: .; CDR3nt: TGTGCCAGCAGCGGAGAAACCGCCGTATATTTT; CDR3aa: CASSGETAVYF
d_gene: TRBD1; v_gene: TRBV5-6; j_gene: TRBJ2-7; abundance: .; CDR3nt: TGTGCCAGCAGCCCGCCGGGACAGTCAACCTACGAGCAGTACTTC; CDR3aa: CASSPPGQSTYEQYF